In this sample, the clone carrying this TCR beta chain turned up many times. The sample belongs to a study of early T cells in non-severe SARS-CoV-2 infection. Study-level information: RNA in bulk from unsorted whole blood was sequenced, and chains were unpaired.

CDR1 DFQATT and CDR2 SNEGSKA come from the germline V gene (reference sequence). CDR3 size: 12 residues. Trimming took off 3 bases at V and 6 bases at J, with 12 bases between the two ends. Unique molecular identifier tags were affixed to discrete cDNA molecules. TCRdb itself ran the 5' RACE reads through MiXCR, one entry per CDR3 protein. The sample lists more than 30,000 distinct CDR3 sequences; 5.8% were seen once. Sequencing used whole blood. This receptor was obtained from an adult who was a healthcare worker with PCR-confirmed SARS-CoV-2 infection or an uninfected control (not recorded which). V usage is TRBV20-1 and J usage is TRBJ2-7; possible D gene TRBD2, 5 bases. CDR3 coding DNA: TGCAGTGCTAGGGATACTAGTAGCGAGCAGTACTTC. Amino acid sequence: CSARDTSSEQYF.